Listed below are T cell receptor beta chains from one sample, sequenced in a study of T cell responses to AZD1222 COVID-19 vaccine. Generated by immunoSEQ multiplex PCR, the TCRdb table keeps only in-frame clones and is missing some. Among roughly 120,000 clones, approximately 84% were seen once, and the ten largest hold about 10%. Sample: peripheral blood, taken on day 0 of AZD1222 vaccination. The origin of the receptors is an adult in good health. Both conserved end residues are part of each CDR3. The D gene is left open where the match is weak. Size is omitted from some rows. Given values are once, few, many or a class for expanded clones.

>.|TRBD1|TRBJ1-4|TRBV19
TGTGCCAGTAGTATAAAGAGGGGGCTACAGGAAAAACTGTTTTTT
CASSIKRGLQEKLFF
>.|.|TRBJ2-1|TRBV5-1
TGCGCCACCTCCCGGGGAGATAGTAATAACAATGAGCAGTTCTTC
CATSRGDSNNNEQFF
>.|.|TRBJ2-2|TRBV18
TGTGCCAGCTCACCCAGGAAGGGGCCGAACACCGGGGAGCTGTTTTTT
CASSPRKGPNTGELFF
>.|TRBD2|TRBJ2-3|TRBV7-9
TGTGCCAGCAGCTCGACGGTGACTAGCGGTTTACCAGATACGCAGTATTTT
CASSSTVTSGLPDTQYF
>once|.|TRBJ2-6|TRBV19
TGTGCCAGTAATGGTGTCGTTAGCTCTGGGGCCAACGTCCTGACTTTC
CASNGVVSSGANVLTF
>.|.|TRBJ2-2|TRBV12-3/TRBV12-4
TGTGCCAGCCAGGGTCTCACCGGGGAGCTGTTTTTT
CASQGLTGELFF
>.|TRBD1|TRBJ2-2|TRBV11-3
TGTGCCAGCAGCTTAGGACAGGGGGCCGGGGAGCTGTTTTTT
CASSLGQGAGELFF
>.|.|TRBJ1-5|TRBV30
TGTGCCTGGTCAATAAGTAGCAATCAGCCCCAGCATTTT
CAWSISSNQPQHF
>.|.|TRBJ1-5|TRBV7-9
TGTGCCAGCAGCTTAGATATTCAGCCCCAGCATTTT
CASSLDIQPQHF
>.|.|TRBJ2-7|TRBV11-3
TGTGCCAGCAGCTTTCACCGATCCTACGAGCAGTACTTC
CASSFHRSYEQYF
>.|.|TRBJ1-1|TRBV6-5
TGTGCCAGCAGTCAAATTTGGAACACTGAAGCTTTCTTT
CASSQIWNTEAFF
>.|TRBD2|TRBJ2-7|TRBV13
TGTGCCAGCAGTAGGCTAGCGGGCCTGGGCGAGCAGTACTTC
CASSRLAGLGEQYF
>.|.|TRBJ2-1|TRBV5-1
TGCGCCAGCAGCTGGGGACCCTCCTACAATGAGCAGTTCTTC
CASSWGPSYNEQFF
>.|TRBD1|TRBJ1-1|TRBV10-3
TGTGCCATCAGTGAGTCCTTGGACAGGGTCTCTGAAGCTTTCTTT
CAISESLDRVSEAFF
>.|TRBD1|TRBJ1-2|TRBV11-2
TGTGCCAGCAGCTTAGACGGGACAGTTGATCCCTATGGCTACACCTTC
CASSLDGTVDPYGYTF
>once|TRBD1|TRBJ1-3|TRBV28
TGTGCAACCACCCGATCAGGGGGGAACACCATATATTTT
CATTRSGGNTIYF
>.|.|TRBJ1-1|TRBV6-5
TGTGCCAGCAGCCCATTGGGGGGTGGCACTGAAGCTTTCTTT
CASSPLGGGTEAFF
>.|TRBD1|TRBJ1-2|TRBV19
TGTGCCAGTAGTATCGGGACAGGGGGCCTCTATGGCTACACCTTC
CASSIGTGGLYGYTF
>.|TRBD2|TRBJ2-2|TRBV28
TGTGCAAGCTCACGGGTAGCGGGAGCCGGGGAGCTGTTTTTT
CASSRVAGAGELFF
>.|TRBD2|TRBJ2-1|TRBV6-5
TGTGCCAGTAAGCTGGCGGGAGGGCTTGGCAATGAGCAGTTCTTC
CASKLAGGLGNEQFF
>.|TRBD2|TRBJ2-7|TRBV11-2
TGTGCCAGCAGCTTTATCCTAGCGGGAGGGCCCAACGAGCAGTACTTC
CASSFILAGGPNEQYF
>.|TRBD1|TRBJ1-2|TRBV19
TGTGCCAGTAGAAATTCACTACAGGGGGCGAACTATGGCTACACCTTC
CASRNSLQGANYGYTF
>.|.|TRBJ1-6|TRBV12-3/TRBV12-4
TGTGCCAGCAGTTTAGCGGACCGTTCACCCCTCCACTTT
CASSLADRSPLHF
>.|TRBD2|TRBJ2-7|TRBV5-4
TGTGCCAGCAGCCTCCCGGGGGGAGTGGGGGAGCAGTACTTC
CASSLPGGVGEQYF
>.|.|TRBJ2-5|TRBV7-2
TGTGCCAGCAGCTTAGGTGGGACGAGAAAAGAGACCCAGTACTTC
CASSLGGTRKETQYF
>once|TRBD1|TRBJ2-5|TRBV24-1
TGTGCCACCAGCGACCCGGGACAGGGCGGAGAGACCCAGTACTTC
CATSDPGQGGETQYF
>.|TRBD1|TRBJ1-2|TRBV28
TGTGCCAGCAGGGCCTGGGACAGGGTGGGCTACACCTTC
CASRAWDRVGYTF
>.|.|TRBJ1-5|TRBV19
TGTGCCAGTAGTGAACAGGGAAGGAATCAGCCCCAGCATTTT
CASSEQGRNQPQHF
>.|.|TRBJ2-7|TRBV4-1
TGCGCCAGCAGGTCGAGGGTAGGGGGCTCCTACGAGCAGTACTTC
CASRSRVGGSYEQYF
>.|.|TRBJ1-5|TRBV4-1
TGCGCCAGCAGCCAAGGAGGGTCTGGGCGGGCCCCCAATCAGCCCCAGCATTTT
CASSQGGSGRAPNQPQHF
>.|.|TRBJ1-2|TRBV7-2
TGTGCCAGCAGCTCGAGACCCAGGGCCGGCTACACCTTC
CASSSRPRAGYTF
>.|.|TRBJ2-7|TRBV4-2
TGTGCCAGCAGCCAGTACGGAGGGACCCTCGAGCAGTACTTC
CASSQYGGTLEQYF
>.|.|TRBJ1-2|TRBV7-9
TGTGCCAGCAGAACGCAGGGAGGGGATGGCTACACCTTC
CASRTQGGDGYTF
>.|TRBD1|TRBJ1-1|TRBV10-3
TGTGCCACCCTTGGGACAGGGGGCCGGAACACTGAAGCTTTCTTT
CATLGTGGRNTEAFF
>.|TRBD2|TRBJ2-7|TRBV7-9
TGTGCCAGCACCTCTAGCGGGAGTTACGAGCAGTACTTC
CASTSSGSYEQYF
>.|TRBD2|TRBJ2-3|TRBV5-6
TGTGCCAGCAGCTTGGGGAGGTGGCAGCGGGGGCGGTCAGATACGCAGTATTTT
CASSLGRWQRGRSDTQYF
>.|.|TRBJ2-7|TRBV9
TGTGCCAGCAGCGCCACAGGCTTACCTACCTACGAGCAGTACTTC
CASSATGLPTYEQYF
>.|.|TRBJ1-1|TRBV7-9
TGTGCCAGCAGCCGCCGACCTCTAGACACTGAAGCTTTCTTT
CASSRRPLDTEAFF
>.|TRBD1|TRBJ2-2|TRBV5-1
TGCGCCAGCTTCTCAGGGGGTACCGGGGAGCTGTTTTTT
CASFSGGTGELFF
>.|.|TRBJ2-5|TRBV20-1
TGCAGTGCGAGAGGGCCGGCGACCCAGTACTTC
CSARGPATQYF
>.|.|TRBJ2-7|TRBV28
TGTGCCAGCAGTAGATACGAGCAGTACTTC
CASSRYEQYF
>.|TRBD1|TRBJ2-2|TRBV18
TGTGCCAGCTCACCCCTCCCGCTCACAGGGGGCAACACCGGGGAGCTGTTTTTT
CASSPLPLTGGNTGELFF
>.|.|TRBJ2-5|TRBV7-2
TGTGCCAGCAGCTTTAGTTCGGCAGGACAAGAGACCCAGTACTTC
CASSFSSAGQETQYF
>.|TRBD1|TRBJ1-6|TRBV30
TGTGCCTGGAGCCGACAGGGAAATTCACCCCTCCACTTT
CAWSRQGNSPLHF
>once|.|TRBJ1-1|TRBV2
TGTGCCAGCAGTGACAACCTGAACACTGAAGCTTTCTTT
CASSDNLNTEAFF
>.|TRBD1|TRBJ2-5|TRBV5-5
TGTGCCAGCAGCAAGACAGGGGAAGAGACCCAGTACTTC
CASSKTGEETQYF
>.|TRBD2|TRBJ2-7|TRBV20-1
TGCAGTGCTAGTTGGCGGGAGGGGTACGAGCAGTACTTC
CSASWREGYEQYF
>once|TRBD1|TRBJ2-7|TRBV14
TGTGCCAGCAGCTCCCCCGGGACAGGGGCCTACGAGCAGTACTTC
CASSSPGTGAYEQYF
>.|TRBD2|TRBJ2-7|TRBV7-2
TGTGCCAGCAGCTCCCGGGGGGGCCTCTCTAGGTACGAGCAGTACTTC
CASSSRGGLSRYEQYF
>.|TRBD1|TRBJ1-2|TRBV6-1
TGTGCCAGCAGTGAACTCGGACAGGGGCCGGTAAGCTACACCTTC
CASSELGQGPVSYTF
>.|TRBD1|TRBJ1-2|TRBV18
TGTGCCAGCTCACCACCAGGTGACAGGGGGTACTATGGCTACACCTTC
CASSPPGDRGYYGYTF
>.|TRBD1|TRBJ2-7|TRBV2
TGTGCCAGCAGTGAAGGTGGACAGGGTCTGGGCGAGCAGTACTTC
CASSEGGQGLGEQYF